This T cell receptor beta chain derives from a study of cytomegalovirus exposure and HLA in healthy donors. This table comes from immunoSEQ multiplex PCR, and its TCRdb copy is limited to in-frame clones, with some not included. The table has 65,000 or so clones, approximately 96% seen once. Whole-study results and caveats: 150 or so TCR beta chains were listed as cytomegalovirus-associated. Most TCR sequences were seen very rarely across donors, but some public TCRs occurred in many.

On this clone itself: Antigen: not known.

The approximately 120-subject validation cohort, separate from the 666-subject first cohort, included the donors. Germline CDR1 reads MNHEY; CDR2 reads SMNVEV (reference sequence). V was pared by 6 bases and J by 8 bases, with 9 bases of the junction left unmatched. CDR3 size: 14 residues. V usage is TRBV27 and J usage is TRBJ2-5, with TRBD2 identical over 10 bases. The sequenced sample was PBMCs. This receptor was identified in a man younger than 35 in good health and CMV-seropositive. CDR3 region: CASRLAGQLGTQYF. The CDR3 DNA sequence: TGTGCCAGCAGACTAGCGGGGCAACTCGGTACCCAGTACTTC.